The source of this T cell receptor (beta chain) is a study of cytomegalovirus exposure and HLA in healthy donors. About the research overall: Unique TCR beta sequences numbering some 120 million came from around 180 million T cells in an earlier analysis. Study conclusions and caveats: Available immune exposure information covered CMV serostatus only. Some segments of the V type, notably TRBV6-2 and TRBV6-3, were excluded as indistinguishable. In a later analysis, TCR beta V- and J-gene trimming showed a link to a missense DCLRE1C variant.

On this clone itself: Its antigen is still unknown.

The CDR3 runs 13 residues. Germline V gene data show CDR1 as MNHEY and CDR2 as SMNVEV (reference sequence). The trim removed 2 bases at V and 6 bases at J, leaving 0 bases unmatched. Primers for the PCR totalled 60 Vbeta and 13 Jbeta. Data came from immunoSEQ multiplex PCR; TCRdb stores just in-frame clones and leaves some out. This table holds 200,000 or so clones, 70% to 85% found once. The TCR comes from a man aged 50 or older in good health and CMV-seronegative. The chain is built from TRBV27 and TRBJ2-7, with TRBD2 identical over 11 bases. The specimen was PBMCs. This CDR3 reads CASSLTSGSEQYF. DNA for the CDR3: TGTGCCAGCAGTTTAACTAGCGGGAGCGAGCAGTACTTC.